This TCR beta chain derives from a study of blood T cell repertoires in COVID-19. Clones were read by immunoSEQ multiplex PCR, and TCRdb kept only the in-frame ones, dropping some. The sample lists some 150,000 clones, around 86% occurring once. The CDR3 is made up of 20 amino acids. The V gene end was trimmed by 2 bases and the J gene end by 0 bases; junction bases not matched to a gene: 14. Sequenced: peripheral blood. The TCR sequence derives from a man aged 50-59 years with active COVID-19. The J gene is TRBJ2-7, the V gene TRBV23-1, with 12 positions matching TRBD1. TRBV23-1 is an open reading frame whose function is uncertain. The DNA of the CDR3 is TGCGCCAGCAGTCAAGACTCCGGGACAGGGGGCTTGAGCGGCTCCTACGAGCAGTACTTC. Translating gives CASSQDSGTGGLSGSYEQYF.